Below, one T cell receptor (beta chain) is given with its context. The data belong to a study of blood T cell repertoires in COVID-19. Study-wide context: The study drew acute and convalescent COVID-19 samples from the United States, Italy and Spain. The cDNA or gDNA used as material had been derived from T cells, B-cell-depleted T cells, or PBMCs.

This CDR3 spans 14 amino acids. V lost 1 base and J lost 4, with 10 bases in between. Germline CDR1 reads SGHDN; CDR2 reads FVKESK. In the authors' workflow: Reference gene primer amplification in the assay estimated nucleated cell counts. The data were produced by immunoSEQ multiplex PCR, yet TCRdb's version contains in-frame clones alone and is incomplete. V, J and clone size reflect that table, while D and trimming were determined from the DNA. The sample lists some 42,000 clones; about 88% were seen once. The TCR originated in a human donor in a cohort sampled during active COVID-19. V gene TRBV14 combines with J gene TRBJ1-2, with a tentative D call TRBD1 (6 bases). Sample: peripheral blood. Here the CDR3 DNA reads TGTGCCAGCAGCCAAGGGGGGCGAAGCTATGGCTACACCTTC. Translation: CASSQGGRSYGYTF.